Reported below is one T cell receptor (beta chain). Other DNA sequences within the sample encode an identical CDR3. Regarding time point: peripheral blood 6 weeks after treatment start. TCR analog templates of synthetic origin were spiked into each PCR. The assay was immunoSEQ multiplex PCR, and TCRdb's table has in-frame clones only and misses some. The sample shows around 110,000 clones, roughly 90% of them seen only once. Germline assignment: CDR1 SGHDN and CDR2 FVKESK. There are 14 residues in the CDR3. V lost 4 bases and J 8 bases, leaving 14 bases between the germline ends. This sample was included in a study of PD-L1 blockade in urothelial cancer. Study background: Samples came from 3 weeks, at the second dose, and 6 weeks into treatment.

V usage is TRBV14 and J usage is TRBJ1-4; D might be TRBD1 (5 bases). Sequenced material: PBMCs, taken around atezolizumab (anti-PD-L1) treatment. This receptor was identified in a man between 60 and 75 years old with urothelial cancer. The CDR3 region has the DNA TGTGCCAGCAGCCCCCGAACAGGAGGGGAAAAACTGTTTTTT. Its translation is CASSPRTGGEKLFF.